Reported below is one TCR beta chain. This sample was included in a study of blood T cell repertoires in COVID-19. Across the whole study: T cells, B-cell-depleted T cells, or PBMCs provided the cDNA or gDNA that served as material.

Only in-frame clones appear in the TCRdb table, and some are missing; sequencing was by immunoSEQ multiplex PCR. The sample has approximately 28,000 clones; 75% to 85% are singletons. The CDR3 has 14 amino acids. Germline CDR1 and CDR2: LNHDA and SQIVND (reference sequence). The germline V and J ends were trimmed by 1 base and 1 base, with 8 bases remaining between them. The rearrangement uses TRBV19 and TRBJ2-7; D unclear. Material for sequencing was peripheral blood. The TCR sequence derives from an older man with active or convalescent COVID-19. The CDR3, as DNA: TGTGCCAGTAGTATAGCGAGCGAGTCCTACGAGCAGTACTTC. Encoded protein: CASSIASESYEQYF.